This T cell receptor (beta chain) came from a study of post-analysis software for immune sequencing data. Unique molecular identifiers were carried by the TCR beta cDNA libraries. It was from about 0.98 to 11 million T cells that some 500,000 cDNA molecules came. Via MiXCR, TCRdb re-called the PCR reads, giving one row per CDR3 protein. The sample yields 430,000 or so distinct CDR3 sequences, more than 30% seen once. Input material: blood. The receptor comes from a girl under 10 years old with multiple sclerosis.

The DNA for the CDR3 is TGTGCCAGCAGTTTTCGGCAGGGGGGCATGGCCCAGCATTTT. Protein sequence: CASSFRQGGMAQHF. V usage is TRBV28 and J usage is TRBJ1-5, with 7 bases matching TRBD1. This CDR3 contains 14 residues. From germline, CDR1 is MDHEN and CDR2 SYDVKM. V lost 3 bases and J lost 11; bases outside the gene matches: 10.